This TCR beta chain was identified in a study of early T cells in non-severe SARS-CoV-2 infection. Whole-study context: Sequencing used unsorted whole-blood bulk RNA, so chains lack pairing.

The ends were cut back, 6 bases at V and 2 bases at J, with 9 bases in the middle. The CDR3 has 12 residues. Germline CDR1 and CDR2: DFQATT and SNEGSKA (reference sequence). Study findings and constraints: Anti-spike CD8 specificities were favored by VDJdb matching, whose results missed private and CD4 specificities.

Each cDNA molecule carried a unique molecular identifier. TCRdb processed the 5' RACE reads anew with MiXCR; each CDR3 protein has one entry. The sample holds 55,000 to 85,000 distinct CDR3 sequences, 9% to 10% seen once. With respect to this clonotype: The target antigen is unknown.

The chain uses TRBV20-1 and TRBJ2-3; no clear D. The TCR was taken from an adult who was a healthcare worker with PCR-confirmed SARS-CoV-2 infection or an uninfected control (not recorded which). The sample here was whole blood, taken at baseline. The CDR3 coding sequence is TGCAGTGCCCTAGACGCCACAGATACGCAGTATTTT. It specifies CSALDATDTQYF.